These 23 T cell receptor beta chains were all obtained from the same sample, sequenced in a study of cytomegalovirus exposure and HLA in healthy donors. Amplification used 60 Vbeta primers and 13 Jbeta primers. Only in-frame clones appear in the TCRdb table, and some are missing; sequencing was by immunoSEQ multiplex PCR. Among 150,000 to 200,000 clones listed, about 70% were seen once. Sequenced sample: PBMCs. Source of these receptors: a man aged 30 to 39 in good health and CMV-seropositive.

This chain joins TRBV28 and TRBJ2-5; 11 bases agree with TRBD2. The tail of the sequence fits TRBJ2-7 better, so the J call may be wrong. The CDR3 is 17 amino acids. CDR1 and CDR2 (germline): MDHEN, SYDVKM. CDR3 sequence: CASSSAFLAGGVDEQYF. CDR3 nucleotides: TGTGCCAGCAGTTCCGCCTTTCTAGCGGGAGGAGTCGACGAGCAGTACTTC.

This chain uses TRBV28 with TRBJ2-7, with 14 bases lining up with TRBD2. With 8 bases clipped from V and 5 bases from J, the junction kept 11 bases outside the gene matches. The CDR3 covers 16 residues. The germline V gene has CDR1 MDHEN and CDR2 SYDVKM. CDR3 sequence reads: CASCSGTSGRKNEQYF. The DNA of the CDR3 is TGTGCCAGCTGCTCCGGGACTAGCGGGAGAAAAAACGAGCAGTACTTC.

A single count supports this clone. The chain is built from TRBV9 and TRBJ2-5, with D hard to call. The CDR3 covers 16 residues. Germline V CDR1 and CDR2: SGDLS, YYNGEE. Trimming took off 0 bases at V and 11 bases at J, with 23 bases between the two ends. The CDR3 nucleotides read TGTGCCAGCAGCGTAGGTTTCCAAGGTCTTTATGAGGAGCAGTACTTC. As protein: CASSVGFQGLYEEQYF.

The genes are TRBV5-1 and TRBJ1-2; 7 nucleotides align to TRBD1. Trimming cost V 7 bases and J 1 base; bases outside gene matches: 10. Germline V gene sequence: CDR1 SGHRS, CDR2 YFSETQ. The CDR3 is made up of 15 amino acids. Written as DNA, the CDR3 is TGCGCCAGCCGCCCCTCACAGGGGATTAACTATGGCTACACCTTC. It is translated as CASRPSQGINYGYTF.

The rearrangement uses TRBV10-3 and TRBJ2-5, with 12 positions matching TRBD1. The CDR3 contains 15 residues. In germline, CDR1 is ENHRY, CDR2 SYGVKD. The V segment lost 7 bases and the J segment 4 bases; nucleotides outside the gene matches: 7. The CDR3 nucleotides are TGTGCCATCAAAGGGACAGGGGGCGATGCAGAGACCCAGTACTTC. Translating gives CAIKGTGGDAETQYF.

This clone was seen a few times. In DNA form, the CDR3 reads TGTGCCAGCAGAAACTCGAGGCCCGGCTATGAGCAGTTCTTC. Residues: CASRNSRPGYEQFF. The chain links TRBV28 to TRBJ2-1, with D unresolved. This CDR3 contains 14 residues. Per the germline V gene, CDR1 is MDHEN and CDR2 is SYDVKM. The V end lost 6 bases, the J end lost 8 bases, and 17 bases lay between the germline ends.

The chain couples TRBV28 to TRBJ1-2; D is ambiguous. This CDR3 comprises 14 residues. V lost 2 bases to trimming and J lost 2 bases, with 9 bases between them. Germline V gene sequence: CDR1 MDHEN, CDR2 SYDVKM. The CDR3 DNA is TGTGCCAGCAGTTTACCCCACAGCAACTATGGCTACACCTTC. Protein: CASSLPHSNYGYTF.

The J gene is TRBJ2-1, the V gene TRBV27; 8 bases are a match to TRBD1. The CDR3 contains 17 residues. V lost 7 bases to trimming and J lost 1 base; unmatched junction nucleotides: 12. The V gene's germline CDR1 is MNHEY and CDR2 SMNVEV (reference sequence). CDR3 residues: CASISYRGQVSYNEQFF. The CDR3 DNA sequence: TGTGCCAGCATTAGTTATAGGGGACAGGTGTCCTACAATGAGCAGTTCTTC.

The chain recombines TRBV19 with TRBJ2-7; perhaps TRBD1 as D (5 bases). CDR1 is LNHDA and CDR2 is SQIVND in the germline V gene (reference sequence). The CDR3 covers 15 residues. The germline V and J ends were trimmed by 1 base and 2 bases, with 12 bases remaining between them. The CDR3 loop reads CASSIGGKGAYEQYF. CDR3 bases: TGTGCCAGTAGTATAGGGGGCAAAGGGGCCTACGAGCAGTACTTC.

Details on this clone: Other DNA sequences in the sample encode the same CDR3. This chain connects TRBV27 to TRBJ2-7; possibly TRBD1 for D (6 bases). V dropped 0 bases and J dropped 0 bases, with 6 bases sitting between them. Germline loops: CDR1 MNHEY, CDR2 SMNVEV (reference sequence). This CDR3 has 14 amino acids. CDR3 sequence reads: CASSLSGGSYEQYF. The CDR3 DNA reads TGTGCCAGCAGTTTATCAGGGGGCTCCTACGAGCAGTACTTC.

This clone was seen only a few times. The chain has TRBV2 and TRBJ2-3; 7 nucleotides align to TRBD2. J lost 3 bases, V lost 5 bases, and 8 bases had no gene match. Per germline, CDR1 SNHLY and CDR2 FYNNEI. The length of the CDR3 is 15 residues. The CDR3 DNA reads as TGTGCCAGCAGTTTGGCGGGAGAGCGAACAGATACGCAGTATTTT. Encoded protein: CASSLAGERTDTQYF.

CDR3 sequence reads: CASSFSQGVSGYTF. The CDR3 coding sequence is TGTGCCAGCAGCTTTTCACAGGGGGTCTCTGGCTACACCTTC. The rearrangement joins TRBV7-8 to TRBJ1-2, with 8 bases aligning to TRBD1. The V segment lost 3 bases and the J segment 7 bases; nucleotides outside the gene matches: 7. The CDR3 spans 14 residues. Germline-derived CDR1 and CDR2 are SGHVS and FQNEAQ. The full variable domain, its missing parts supplied by reference TRBV7-8 and TRBJ1-2, is GAGVSQSPRYKVAKRGQDVALRCDPISGHVSLFWYQQALGQGPEFLTYFQNEAQLDKSGLPSDRFFAERPEGSVSTLKIQRTQQEDSAVYLCASSFSQGVSGYTFGSGTRLTVV.

The chain is built from TRBV5-1 and TRBJ2-7; tentative D call: TRBD1 (6 bases). CDR3 size: 14 residues. V dropped 5 bases and J dropped 2 bases, with 14 bases sitting between them. Germline V CDR1 and CDR2: SGHRS, YFSETQ. The CDR3 DNA reads TGCGCCAGCAGGGTTTTAACAGGGACCTACGAGCAGTACTTC. Translated: CASRVLTGTYEQYF.

The CDR3 sequence is CASSQDLGLAEYNEQFF. CDR3 in DNA: TGTGCCAGCAGCCAAGATCTGGGACTAGCGGAATACAATGAGCAGTTCTTC. The gene calls are TRBV4-2 and TRBJ2-1; 11 nucleotides agree with TRBD2. The germline V gene has CDR1 LGHNA and CDR2 YNFKEQ. The CDR3 totals 17 residues. The V segment lost 0 bases and the J segment 4 bases; nucleotides outside the gene matches: 5.

The genes are TRBV7-9 and TRBJ2-7; D gene unclear. The CDR3 loop spans 11 amino acids. CDR1 is SEHNR and CDR2 is FQNEAQ in the germline V gene (reference sequence). V shed 4 bases and J shed 4 bases, with 5 bases lying between them. CDR3: CASSSLYEQYF. The CDR3 region has the DNA TGTGCCAGCAGCTCTCTGTACGAGCAGTACTTC.

The chain is built from TRBV11-3 and TRBJ2-1; 14 bases are a match to TRBD2. Trimming took 0 bases from V and 8 from J; bases not matched to a gene: 3. Germline V gives CDR1 SGHNT, CDR2 YENEEA. The CDR3 sequence is 16 residues long. The DNA for the CDR3 is TGTGCCAGCAGCTTAGACCTGACTAGCGGGAGGGATGAGCAGTTCTTC. This encodes CASSLDLTSGRDEQFF.

The rearrangement links TRBV5-1 to TRBJ2-7, with D maybe TRBD2 (6 bases). This CDR3 has 15 amino acids. Germline V gives CDR1 SGHRS, CDR2 YFSETQ. V was shortened by 0 bases and J by 3 bases, with 13 bases between the two germline ends. The CDR3 DNA follows: TGCGCCAGCAGCTTGGATCAGGGAGCGGGCTACGAGCAGTACTTC. It specifies CASSLDQGAGYEQYF.

This clone has a handful of counts. The CDR3 region is CASSYSNQPQHF. DNA of the CDR3: TGCGCCAGCAGTTATAGCAATCAGCCCCAGCATTTT. The chain has TRBV10-2 and TRBJ1-5, with D unclear. The CDR3 length is 12 residues. The V gene lost 5 bases and the J gene lost 0 bases, with 2 bases spanning the gap. Germline values: CDR1 WSHSY, CDR2 SAAADI.

This clone was detected a few times. This chain connects TRBV7-9 to TRBJ2-5; no clear D. With 2 bases removed from V and 4 bases from J, the gap between germline ends came to 8 bases. The CDR3 totals 13 residues. Germline lookup yields CDR1 SEHNR and CDR2 FQNEAQ (reference sequence). The CDR3 protein is CASSLSGRETQYF. The DNA for the CDR3 is TGTGCCAGCAGCTTAAGTGGGCGAGAGACCCAGTACTTC.

The V and J genes are TRBV5-1 and TRBJ2-1, with D uncertain. The V gene lost 0 bases and the J gene lost 13 bases, with 14 bases spanning the gap. This CDR3 has 13 amino acids. Per germline, CDR1 SGHRS and CDR2 YFSETQ. CDR3 DNA: TGCGCCAGCAGCTTGGAGCGTAGTTCGAACCAGTTCTTC. It translates to CASSLERSSNQFF.

V gene TRBV13 combines with J gene TRBJ2-1; 10 nucleotides align to TRBD2. CDR1 is PRHDT and CDR2 is FYEKMQ in the germline V gene (reference sequence). The CDR3 runs 16 residues. V shed 5 bases, J shed 0 bases, and the junction held 4 bases outside the gene matches. The CDR3: CASSIRTSGSYNEQFF. CDR3 DNA sequence: TGTGCCAGCAGCATCAGGACTAGCGGCTCCTACAATGAGCAGTTCTTC.

The chain is built from TRBV5-1 and TRBJ1-3; 7 bases match TRBD1. This CDR3 is 18 amino acids long. Losses at the gene ends were 0 bases for V and 0 bases for J; bases not matched to a gene: 9. Germline CDR1 reads SGHRS; CDR2 reads YFSETQ. The CDR3 region is CASSLGQSTGDSGNTIYF. The CDR3 bases are TGCGCCAGCAGCTTGGGACAATCTACAGGGGACTCTGGAAACACCATATATTTT.

This clone was seen only once. This chain links TRBV28 with TRBJ1-3; TRBD1 matches 7 bases. This CDR3 comprises 15 residues. J lost 0 bases, V lost 8 bases, and 7 bases had no gene match. Germline loops: CDR1 MDHEN, CDR2 SYDVKM. DNA for the CDR3: TGTGCCAGCGGGTACGCAGGGGGCTCTGGAAACACCATATATTTT. It is translated as CASGYAGGSGNTIYF.